This T cell receptor (beta chain) was identified in a study of molecular identifiers for immune sequencing clone quantification. V shed 0 bases, J shed 7 bases, and the junction held 9 bases outside the gene matches. Germline V lookup: CDR1 MNHEY, CDR2 SMNVEV (reference sequence). This CDR3 spans 15 amino acids. Making the bulk TCR libraries relied on previously described methods and listed TCR primers. TCRdb redid the calling of the PCR reads with MiXCR, one entry per CDR3 protein. The sample records about half a million distinct CDR3 sequences, 20% to 25% being singletons. A CD8+CD4-CCR7+CD45RA+ gate was used to sort naive CD8 T cells.

The chain is built from TRBV27 and TRBJ2-7; 7 positions agree with TRBD1. Sequences were obtained from naive CD8+ T cells from blood, with Jurkat cell RNA spiked in. Described subset: FACS-sorted CD8+CD4-CCR7+CD45RA+ naive T cells. The TCR comes from a human donor in good health. Some libraries in this study had Jurkat cell RNA spiked in. In nucleotides, the CDR3 is TGTGCCAGCAGTTTATCAGGGGGCGCATTTATGGAGCAGTACTTC. It codes for CASSLSGGAFMEQYF.